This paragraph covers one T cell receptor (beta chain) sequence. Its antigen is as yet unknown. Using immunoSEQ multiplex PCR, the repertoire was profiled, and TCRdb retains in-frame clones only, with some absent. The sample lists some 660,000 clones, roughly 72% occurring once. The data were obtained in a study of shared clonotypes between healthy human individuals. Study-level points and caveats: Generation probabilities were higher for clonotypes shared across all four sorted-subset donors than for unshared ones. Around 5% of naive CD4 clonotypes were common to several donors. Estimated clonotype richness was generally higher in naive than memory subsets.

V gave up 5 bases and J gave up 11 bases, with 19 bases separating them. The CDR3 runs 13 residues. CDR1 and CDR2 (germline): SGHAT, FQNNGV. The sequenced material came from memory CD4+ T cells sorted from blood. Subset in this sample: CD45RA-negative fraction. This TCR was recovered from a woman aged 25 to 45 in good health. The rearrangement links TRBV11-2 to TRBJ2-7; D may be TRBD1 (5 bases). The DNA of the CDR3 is TGTGCCAGCAGCCCGGGCGTTGGGCTACAGGAGTACTTC. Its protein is CASSPGVGLQEYF.